This TCR beta chain derives from a study of regulatory T cells in long-lasting Graves disease. Germline trimming cut 7 bases from V and 0 bases from J; bases unmatched to any gene: 9. Per germline, CDR1 SGHDT and CDR2 YYEEEE. CDR3 size: 16 residues. Time point in this sample: newly diagnosed GD, antithyroid drugs for less than 3 months. PBMC RNA was the source of the TCR library. CDR3-region Arm-PCR and iRepertoire HTBI primers produced the TCR beta libraries. TCRdb reprocessed the multiplex PCR reads via MiXCR and lists one record per CDR3 protein. The data contain some 410,000 distinct CDR3 sequences, over 15% of them singletons. This sample also appeared in a second study, on T cells in Graves' hyperthyroidism and ophthalmopathy. As reported in that work: The TCR CDR3 was amplified in a first-round RT-PCR using the HTBI primer set.

This sequence joins TRBV5-6 and TRBJ2-2, with TRBD1 matching 7 bases. Source: peripheral blood mononuclear cells (PBMCs), taken at new diagnosis, from a patient treated with antithyroid drugs. This TCR derives from a woman aged 25 to 39 with Graves disease. The CDR3, as DNA: TGTGCCAGCTTCGAAACCGGGACAGCGAACACCGGGGAGCTGTTTTTT. Protein: CASFETGTANTGELFF. Using reference TRBV5-6 and TRBJ2-2 for the parts outside the CDR3, the full variable domain is DAGVTQSPTHLIKTRGQQVTLRCSPKSGHDTVSWYQQALGQGPQFIFQYYEEEERQRGNFPDRFSGHQFPNYSSELNVNALLLGDSALYLCASFETGTANTGELFFGEGSRLTVL.